Below are 32 T cell receptor beta chains sequenced from a single sample in a study of blood T cell repertoires in COVID-19. Using immunoSEQ multiplex PCR, the repertoire was profiled, and TCRdb retains in-frame clones only, with some absent. The sample lists around 160,000 clones; roughly 80% were seen once. Specimen: PBMCs or T cells enriched from blood (not recorded which). These receptors were collected from an older woman who had recovered from COVID-19.

Note on this clone: This specimen includes other DNA sequences encoding the same CDR3. The chain links TRBV24-1 to TRBJ1-2, with a weak D call TRBD1 (5 bases). Trimming removed 3 bases from V and 7 bases from J, with 14 bases in between. The CDR3 has 14 residues. Germline loops: CDR1 KGHDR, CDR2 SFDVKD. The CDR3 sequence is CATSDRGRTSGYTF. In DNA, the CDR3 is TGTGCCACCAGTGATAGGGGCAGGACCTCTGGCTACACCTTC.

J is TRBJ2-3 and V is TRBV5-6; a weak D match, TRBD2 (6 bases). The CDR3 length is 16 residues. The germline V gene encodes CDR1 SGHDT and CDR2 YYEEEE. V was clipped by 0 bases and J by 2 bases, with 13 bases between them. The CDR3 sequence is CASSLAVAELTDTQYF. CDR3 bases: TGTGCCAGCAGCTTGGCTGTAGCGGAACTCACAGATACGCAGTATTTT.

This clone turned up a few times. J is TRBJ2-2 and V is TRBV13, with TRBD1 identical over 8 bases. This CDR3 contains 15 residues. The ends lost 1 base at V and 4 bases at J; junction bases unmatched: 2. Germline V lookup: CDR1 PRHDT, CDR2 FYEKMQ (reference sequence). The CDR3 DNA is TGTGCCAGCAGCTTAGCCGGGACAGGCACCGGGGAGCTGTTTTTT. Translated, it gives CASSLAGTGTGELFF.

The chain joins TRBV3-1 (or the pseudogene TRBV3-2) to TRBJ1-2, with a possible D match to TRBD1 (5 bases). Trimming removed 1 base from V and 2 bases from J, with 20 bases in between. The germline V gene has CDR1 LGHDT and CDR2 YNNKEL (reference sequence). The CDR3 is 18 amino acids. The CDR3 coding sequence is TGTGCCAGCAGCCAAGTCGGACCAGGGAGGGTAGGGAACTATGGCTACACCTTC. This sequence encodes CASSQVGPGRVGNYGYTF.

The chain couples TRBV30 to TRBJ2-7; 7 nucleotides match TRBD2. The length of the CDR3 is 12 residues. J lost 0 bases, V lost 4 bases, and 0 bases had no gene match. CDR1 and CDR2 from the germline V gene are GTSNPN and SVGIG (reference sequence). CDR3 bases: TGTGCCTGGACTAGCGGCTCCTACGAGCAGTACTTC. Translating it yields CAWTSGSYEQYF.

V is TRBV2 and J is TRBJ1-5; D might be TRBD1 (6 bases). V was cut by 4 bases and J by 4 bases, with 8 bases left in between. The CDR3 has 13 amino acids. Germline CDR1 reads SNHLY; CDR2 reads FYNNEI. The CDR3 protein is CASSGTENQPQHF. The CDR3 DNA reads TGTGCCAGCAGTGGGACAGAAAATCAGCCCCAGCATTTT.

The rearrangement uses TRBV3-1 (or the pseudogene TRBV3-2) and TRBJ2-2; D is possibly TRBD1 (6 bases). The germline V gene has CDR1 LGHDT and CDR2 YNNKEL (reference sequence). V was pared by 6 bases and J by 6 bases, with 17 bases between. This CDR3 comprises 15 residues. CDR3 amino acids: CASSPYQGPSGELFF. The CDR3 DNA is TGTGCCAGCAGTCCCTATCAGGGGCCATCCGGGGAGCTGTTTTTT.

This clone was picked up a small number of times. The chain combines TRBV19 with TRBJ1-3; a possible D gene is TRBD1 (5 bases). The CDR3 loop spans 15 amino acids. V shed 7 bases and J shed 0 bases, with 13 bases lying between them. CDR1 and CDR2 from the germline V gene are LNHDA and SQIVND (reference sequence). CDR3 region: CASNPSDSSGNTIYF. CDR3 bases: TGTGCCAGTAACCCCAGCGACAGCTCTGGAAACACCATATATTTT.

The rearrangement links TRBV29-1 to TRBJ2-3; 8 bases map to TRBD1. The V and J ends lost 6 bases and 4 bases, in that order; junction bases with no gene match: 21. Germline-derived CDR1 and CDR2 are SQVTM and ANQGSEA. This CDR3 spans 18 amino acids. The CDR3 DNA sequence: TGCAGCGTCTGTTTCCTCGGACAGGGATTTCTAAGGGCAGATACGCAGTATTTT. Its protein product is CSVCFLGQGFLRADTQYF.

This clone has a handful of counts. Distinct nucleotide sequences in the sample also encode this CDR3. The chain recombines TRBV5-1 with TRBJ1-1, with 7 bases that match TRBD1. This CDR3 has 14 residues. With 0 bases clipped from V and 5 bases from J, the junction kept 4 bases outside the gene matches. Germline CDR1 and CDR2: SGHRS and YFSETQ. CDR3 DNA sequence: TGCGCCAGCAGCTTGGGGGCAGGGGGGACTGAAGCTTTCTTT. Translated: CASSLGAGGTEAFF.

This rearrangement joins TRBV5-1 to TRBJ2-5; 12 bases match TRBD2. The V gene end was trimmed by 0 bases and the J gene end by 5 bases; junction bases not matched to a gene: 8. The CDR3 contains 17 residues. CDR1 is SGHRS, CDR2 YFSETQ, per germline. The CDR3 nucleotides read TGCGCCAGCAGCTTGGGACCTAGCGGGGGGGCAGATGAGACCCAGTACTTC. Amino acids: CASSLGPSGGADETQYF.

The genes are TRBV4-1 and TRBJ2-5; 8 nucleotides agree with TRBD2. The CDR3 contains 18 residues. Trimming removed 4 bases from V and 1 base from J; junction bases left unmatched: 14. From germline, CDR1 is MGHRA and CDR2 YSYEKL. The CDR3 is CASSPGVSGVLLQETQYF. The CDR3 DNA is TGCGCCAGCAGCCCAGGGGTTAGCGGGGTATTACTCCAAGAGACCCAGTACTTC.

The chain is built from TRBV7-3 and TRBJ1-1, with 8 bases fitting TRBD1. V trimming: 5 bases; J trimming: 1 base; junction bases outside the gene matches: 3. CDR3 length: 14 amino acids. Germline CDR1 is SGHTA and CDR2 is FQGTGA. The CDR3: CASSLGQGNTEAFF. The CDR3 bases are TGTGCCAGCAGCCTAGGACAGGGGAACACTGAAGCTTTCTTT.

The V gene is TRBV5-1, the J gene TRBJ1-1; no firm D call. CDR1 is SGHRS and CDR2 is YFSETQ in the germline V gene. CDR3 length: 15 residues. Trimming left V 5 bases short and J 2 bases short, with 16 bases between. CDR3 sequence reads: CASSPSGQTNTEAFF. The CDR3 nucleotides are TGCGCCAGCAGTCCCTCTGGGCAGACAAACACTGAAGCTTTCTTT.

CDR3 sequence: CASSMGQPYGYTF. In nucleotides, the CDR3 is TGTGCCAGTAGTATGGGGCAGCCCTATGGCTACACCTTC. The chain recombines TRBV19 with TRBJ1-2; D might be TRBD1 (5 bases). The V end lost 3 bases, the J end lost 4 bases, and 9 bases lay between the germline ends. The CDR3 runs 13 residues. The V gene's germline CDR1 is LNHDA and CDR2 SQIVND (reference sequence).

Only one count was recorded for this clone. The chain uses TRBV6-5 and TRBJ2-1; no clear D. Germline values: CDR1 MNHEY, CDR2 SVGAGI. Trimming took 6 bases from V and 0 from J, leaving 12 bases between them. CDR3 length equals 15 residues. The CDR3 reads CASRTTYSSYNEQFF. CDR3 DNA sequence: TGTGCCAGCAGAACCACGTATAGCTCCTACAATGAGCAGTTCTTC.

This clone was counted at least ten times. This chain links TRBV4-1 with TRBJ1-5; no clear D gene. Germline V gene sequence: CDR1 MGHRA, CDR2 YSYEKL. This CDR3 has 13 residues. The ends were cut back, 6 bases at V and 6 bases at J, with 12 bases in the middle. The CDR3 here is CASSPSVGQPQHF. The CDR3 nucleotides read TGCGCCAGCAGTCCGAGCGTCGGTCAGCCCCAGCATTTT.

V usage is TRBV19 and J usage is TRBJ1-1; 7 bases line up with TRBD1. V shed 4 bases, J shed 0 bases, and the junction held 11 bases outside the gene matches. This CDR3 has 17 amino acids. Looked up from germline, CDR1 is LNHDA and CDR2 is SQIVND (reference sequence). CDR3 sequence reads: CASSTRTGPIMNTEAFF. CDR3 DNA: TGTGCCAGTAGTACTAGGACAGGACCGATCATGAACACTGAAGCTTTCTTT.

The V and J genes are TRBV7-8 and TRBJ2-7; 7 nucleotides agree with TRBD1. The length of the CDR3 is 16 residues. Germline values: CDR1 SGHVS, CDR2 FQNEAQ. The V gene end was trimmed by 3 bases and the J gene end by 0 bases; junction bases not matched to a gene: 8. This CDR3 reads CASSLLRGLTSYEQYF. The CDR3 DNA follows: TGTGCCAGCAGCTTGTTAAGGGGGCTAACCTCCTACGAGCAGTACTTC.

The sample holds a few counts of this clone. The J gene is TRBJ2-3, the V gene TRBV10-3; 10 bases line up with TRBD1. The germline gives CDR1 ENHRY, CDR2 SYGVKD. The CDR3 contains 16 residues. The V gene end was trimmed by 8 bases and the J gene end by 2 bases; junction bases not matched to a gene: 10. CDR3 DNA sequence: TGTGCCATCCATGCTCAGGGGACAGGGGCCACAGATACGCAGTATTTT. It yields the protein CAIHAQGTGATDTQYF.

This sequence joins TRBV4-1 and TRBJ1-4; 7 bases are shared with TRBD1. The length of the CDR3 is 19 residues. Germline V gives CDR1 MGHRA, CDR2 YSYEKL. Germline trimming cut 3 bases from V and 0 bases from J; bases unmatched to any gene: 13. In DNA form, the CDR3 reads TGCGCCAGCAGCCAGAGGCTTGACAGGGAGGTTGCAACTAATGAAAAACTGTTTTTT. This gives the protein CASSQRLDREVATNEKLFF.

V usage is TRBV29-1 and J usage is TRBJ1-2, with TRBD1 matching 10 bases. This CDR3 comprises 14 residues. CDR1 and CDR2 (germline): SQVTM, ANQGSEA. V was clipped by 6 bases and J by 0 bases; unmatched bases: 4. The CDR3 spells CSVGTGAPNYGYTF. The CDR3 DNA reads TGCAGCGTGGGGACAGGGGCCCCTAACTATGGCTACACCTTC.

The chain combines TRBV11-2 with TRBJ1-2; D is unclear. Germline V gives CDR1 SGHAT, CDR2 FQNNGV. The CDR3 runs to 14 residues. Trimming pared 3 bases from V and 7 bases from J, leaving 15 bases between. DNA of the CDR3: TGTGCCAGCAGCTTGCCCCTCGCGTACAGTGGCTACACCTTC. It codes for CASSLPLAYSGYTF.

This clone was seen more than once but under ten times. The chain couples TRBV3-1 (or the pseudogene TRBV3-2) to TRBJ1-3; no clear D gene. The CDR3 runs 15 residues. Between the trimmed V and J ends, which lost 1 base and 4 bases, there was a span of 11 bases. CDR1 and CDR2 from the germline V gene are LGHDT and YNNKEL (reference sequence). CDR3 sequence (DNA): TGTGCCAGCAGCCAAGGTCACCTGGCCGGAAACACCATATATTTT. It encodes CASSQGHLAGNTIYF.

The chain carries TRBV4-1 and TRBJ2-5, with 11 bases identical to TRBD2. V shed 3 bases and J 5 bases; nucleotides not matched to a gene: 8. The CDR3 covers 16 residues. The V gene's germline CDR1 is MGHRA and CDR2 YSYEKL. The CDR3 DNA is TGCGCCAGCAGCCATCTAGGGCTAGCGGGGGGTGAGACCCAGTACTTC. As protein: CASSHLGLAGGETQYF.

V usage is TRBV27 and J usage is TRBJ2-5, with a tentative D call TRBD2 (7 bases). CDR1 is MNHEY, CDR2 SMNVEV, per germline (reference sequence). The V end was cut by 5 bases, the J end by 5 bases, with 12 bases between. The CDR3 sequence is 13 residues long. CDR3 in DNA: TGTGCCAGCAGTAAGGGGGGGAGGGAGACCCAGTACTTC. Protein product: CASSKGGRETQYF.

This clone was counted between two and nine times. CDR3 nucleotide sequence: TGTGCCAGCTCATGGGACAGCTACAATGAGCAGTTCTTC. It yields the protein CASSWDSYNEQFF. The V and J genes are TRBV18 and TRBJ2-1; TRBD1 aligns across 7 bases. The CDR3 loop spans 13 amino acids. The ends lost 5 bases at V and 3 bases at J; junction bases unmatched: 1. Per the germline V gene, CDR1 is KGHSH and CDR2 is LQKENI.

The chain carries TRBV6-6 and TRBJ1-1, with 7 bases aligning to TRBD1. V gave up 10 bases and J gave up 5 bases; unmatched junction bases: 13. CDR3 length: 14 residues. Germline assignment: CDR1 MNHNY and CDR2 SVGAGI (reference sequence). The CDR3 loop reads CATNKGASWTEAFF. CDR3 bases: TGTGCCACCAATAAGGGGGCGTCTTGGACTGAAGCTTTCTTT.

The chain has TRBV23-1 and TRBJ1-5; 8 bases are a match to TRBD1. TRBV23-1 is an ORF, and what it does is uncertain. V lost 2 bases to trimming and J lost 6 bases; unmatched junction nucleotides: 3. The CDR3 extends over 14 amino acids. The CDR3 region has the DNA TGCGCCAGCAGTCAAGGACAGGGTTGTCAGCCCCAGCATTTT. Translating gives CASSQGQGCQPQHF.

The gene calls are TRBV6-5 and TRBJ2-7; 10 positions agree with TRBD2. The V and J ends lost 6 bases and 0 bases, in that order; junction bases with no gene match: 5. Germline loops: CDR1 MNHEY, CDR2 SVGAGI. The CDR3 is 15 residues long. CDR3 region: CASRGSGGSSYEQYF. As DNA, the CDR3 is TGTGCCAGCAGAGGTAGCGGGGGGAGCTCCTACGAGCAGTACTTC.

The chain links TRBV7-9 to TRBJ1-1; D call uncertain. The CDR3 extends over 12 amino acids. The V and J ends lost 2 bases and 6 bases respectively, with 7 bases between them. The germline V gene encodes CDR1 SEHNR and CDR2 FQNEAQ (reference sequence). The DNA for the CDR3 is TGTGCCAGCAGCTTACCCCCGGCTGAAGCTTTCTTT. Translation gives CASSLPPAEAFF.

The V and J genes are TRBV15 and TRBJ1-2, with 8 bases lining up with TRBD1. V lost 1 base and J lost 0; bases outside the gene matches: 4. CDR3 length equals 16 residues. Germline V gene lookup returns CDR1 LNHNV and CDR2 YYDKDF (reference sequence). The CDR3 DNA is TGTGCCACCAGCAGAGCAGGGACAGGTTCTAACTATGGCTACACCTTC. This encodes CATSRAGTGSNYGYTF. The variable domain in full, completed from reference TRBV15 and TRBJ1-2, reads DAMVIQNPRYQVTQFGKPVTLSCSQTLNHNVMYWYQQKSSQAPKLLFHYYDKDFNNEADTPDNFQSRRPNTSFCFLDIRSPGLGDTAMYLCATSRAGTGSNYGYTFGSGTRLTVV.